This TCR beta chain came from a study of cytomegalovirus exposure and HLA in healthy donors. Study-level results: Researchers reportedly found TCR beta sequences accurately predicted most subjects' HLA-A and HLA-B alleles.

Germline CDR1 SGHNT, CDR2 YYREEE (reference sequence). J was trimmed by 2 bases and V by 3 bases; bases with no gene match: 4. The CDR3 runs to 15 residues. In the PCR, 60 Vbeta and 13 Jbeta primers were used. The assay was immunoSEQ multiplex PCR, and TCRdb's table has in-frame clones only and misses some. This table has 90,000 to 140,000 clones, approximately 81% appearing once. Turning to this clone: The antigen is unknown.

Sequenced input: PBMCs. The gene calls are TRBV5-4 and TRBJ2-2; 7 bases are a match to TRBD1. This TCR derives from a man aged 25 to 40 in good health and CMV-seronegative. In DNA form, the CDR3 reads TGTGCCAGCAGCTCCGGGACAGTTAACACCGGGGAGCTGTTTTTT. This translates into CASSSGTVNTGELFF. The variable domain in full, completed from reference TRBV5-4 and TRBJ2-2, reads ETGVTQSPTHLIKTRGQQVTLRCSSQSGHNTVSWYQQALGQGPQFIFQYYREEENGRGNFPPRFSGLQFPNYSSELNVNALELDDSALYLCASSSGTVNTGELFFGEGSRLTVL.